The T cell receptor beta chain under discussion was sequenced for a study of cytomegalovirus exposure and HLA in healthy donors. Note on this clone: Its target is not known.

The V gene end was trimmed by 4 bases and the J gene end by 6 bases; junction bases not matched to a gene: 15. Per the germline V gene, CDR1 is MNHEY and CDR2 is SMNVEV (reference sequence). The CDR3 has 17 amino acids. Study observations and caveats: Sequencing depth roughly uniform across donors was assumed in presence/absence analyses. Follow-up analysis seemed to connect common viral pathogens with several of the most significant clusters identified. It was reported in a later analysis that an Asian-associated ancestry cluster showed fewer N-insertions than the approximately 690-donor mean.

PCR primers comprised 60 Vbeta and 13 Jbeta primers. Sequenced by immunoSEQ multiplex PCR; TCRdb stores in-frame clones only, minus some. The table lists 120,000 to 150,000 clones. The sequenced sample consisted of PBMCs. The V and J genes are TRBV27 and TRBJ2-1, with 7 bases matching TRBD1. This sequence originates from a woman aged 45-65 years in good health and CMV-seronegative. This chain's CDR3 is CASSYPPTGAPSNEQFF. As DNA, the CDR3 is TGTGCCAGCAGTTACCCTCCTACAGGGGCCCCGAGCAATGAGCAGTTCTTC.